Sequencing of this T cell receptor (beta chain) was carried out in a study of blood T cell repertoires in COVID-19 (TCRdb year 2020). About the investigation overall: Samples covering the acute and convalescent phases of COVID-19 were provided by collaborators in the United States, Italy and Spain. The prospective study material was composed of cDNA or gDNA derived from T cells, B-cell-depleted T cells, or PBMCs. Deeply sampled blood TCRbeta repertoires from subjects exposed to, actively infected with, or recovered from COVID-19 were included in the dataset. A freely available public database, intended as a resource for researchers studying the immune response to SARS-CoV-2, is where the repertoires were released. Samples came from the ongoing ImmuneRACE study (first 160 participants) plus 1,254 subjects from 6 global collaborators. A de-identified subject ID, COVID-19 status, age in years and sex were almost always included in the sample metadata. Where HLA class I and class II types were available, the types were taken from metadata supplied by the sample provider, not from assay-based typing.

CDR1 and CDR2 are read off the germline V gene (reference sequence) as SGHKS and YYEKEE. The CDR3 contains 14 residues, cysteine and phenylalanine counted. Just CDR3 DNA is preserved here, 42 bases in frame from base 1. Trimming removed 1 base from V and 4 bases from J, leaving 9 bases between the germline ends. A word on this clone: Its antigen is still unknown. Per-base qualities were not stored, and no clone one base away is much larger.

Beyond this particular receptor, the publication reports: How much clinical and demographic metadata was included differed by source and by participant, and the metadata was provided uncurated.

In the prospective study, participants were about 18 to 100 years old, resided in about two dozen geographic areas of the United States, and were enrolled through a virtual design. In the prospective study, cohorts were assigned on the basis of participant-reported clinical history obtained from a screening survey and a study questionnaire. Recovered participants in ImmuneRACE Cohort 3 were defined as having two consecutive negative NP/OP PCR tests, clearance from a healthcare professional, or resolution of symptoms. In the prospective study, whole blood, serum and a nasopharyngeal or oropharyngeal swab were collected from each participant by mobile phlebotomists. Participants in the prospective study had the option to provide additional blood draws and questionnaires over an approximately 2-month period. Prospective study blood samples were shipped either frozen or at room temperature before DNA extraction.

TCRbeta CDR3 regions were amplified from genomic DNA by means of the immunoSEQ Assay, a bias-controlled multiplex PCR. As for how the authors treated the data: Nucleated cell counts per sample were estimated from amplification of reference gene primers within the assay. Sequence reads were collapsed and filtered to measure the absolute abundance of every unique TCRbeta CDR3 rearrangement. For each sample, productive Simpson clonality was calculated as the square root of Simpson's diversity index over productive rearrangements. TCRdb holds this immuneACCESS table with in-frame rearrangements only. Some clones are missing; in checked studies, unresolved V genes explain under half, and the rest has no known cause. V, J and clone size are taken as reported in that table, and D and trimming were inferred from the DNA itself. This sample has about 220,000 clones in its table, and 65% to 85% of those were observed once. The top ten hold 3% to 3.5% of the sample.

The sample consisted of PBMCs or T cells enriched from blood (not recorded which). The TCR comes from an older woman who had recovered from COVID-19. The chain is encoded by TRBV5-5 joined to TRBJ1-3; the D gene is perhaps TRBD1, on 5 matching bases. DNA sequence: TGTGCCAGCAGCTTGCAGCAGGGCGGAAACACCATATATTTT. This sequence encodes CASSLQQGGNTIYF.